This T cell receptor (beta chain) was recovered during a study of CD8 T cells in ankylosing spondylitis (dated by TCRdb to 2016 to 2017). Concerning the study at large: The study profiled T cell receptor beta repertoires in healthy donors and ankylosing spondylitis patients to find disease-linked TCR variants. Samples of peripheral blood were taken, and for ankylosing spondylitis patients, synovial fluid was collected as well. The full study cohort was made up of 25 to 30 ankylosing spondylitis patients and 108 healthy donors.

A word on this clonotype: Its antigen is still unknown. Base quality data are lacking; no much larger clone is found one base away.

Sequenced on an Illumina HiSeq 2500. Quantitative 5'-RACE with molecular barcodes was the method used to prepare the TCR beta libraries. The source study handled its data this way. A new computational method based on a probabilistic model of VDJ rearrangement was used to identify disease-linked TCR variants. In-frame beta chains were kept once TCRdb had trimmed the public reads at Q25 with fastp and called clones with MiXCR. Rows matching on CDR3 protein sequence are summarized as one entry with the most common DNA and genes. The V and J calls come from TCRdb's annotation, not from the publication. In this sample the table shows over 600,000 distinct CDR3 sequences, roughly 20% of which occur a single time. The ten most abundant clones make up about a fifth of the sample. V gives up 5 bases and J gives up 7 bases, and the segment between their germline ends measures 20 bases. CDR1 and CDR2, looked up from the germline V gene (reference sequence), are SEHNR and FQNEAQ. Reading from cysteine to phenylalanine, the CDR3 counts 16 amino acids. Just CDR3 DNA is preserved here, 48 bases in frame from base 1.

Results the study describes overall, beyond this receptor: A TCR beta motif made up of several highly homologous amino acid variants appeared to be characteristic of blood from ankylosing spondylitis patients. A CD8+ phenotype was shown by the disease-linked clones, which were found at relatively low frequencies in peripheral blood. Some of the motif variants had been reported before in the synovial fluid and blood of reactive arthritis patients, a finding that suggests common disease-initiation mechanisms. According to the report, matched synovial fluid samples from ankylosing spondylitis patients were significantly enriched for the disease-linked clones.

The sequencing sample was made of blood, either unsorted or a sorted T cell fraction (not recorded which). Recombination joined TRBV7-9 with TRBJ2-2; a weak D assignment points to TRBD2 (5 bases agree). The sequence came from a male donor with ankylosing spondylitis. CDR3 reads: CASSPTPAGKDGELFF. The nucleotides read TGTGCCAGCAGCCCTACTCCGGCCGGGAAGGACGGGGAGCTGTTTTTT. Beyond the CDR3, the reference TRBV7-9 and TRBJ2-2 genes provide the residues; the full variable domain reads: DTGVSQNPRHKITKRGQNVTFRCDPISEHNRLYWYRQTLGQGPEFLTYFQNEAQLEKSRLLSDRFSAERPKGSFSTLEIQRTEQGDSAMYLCASSPTPAGKDGELFFGEGSRLTVL.